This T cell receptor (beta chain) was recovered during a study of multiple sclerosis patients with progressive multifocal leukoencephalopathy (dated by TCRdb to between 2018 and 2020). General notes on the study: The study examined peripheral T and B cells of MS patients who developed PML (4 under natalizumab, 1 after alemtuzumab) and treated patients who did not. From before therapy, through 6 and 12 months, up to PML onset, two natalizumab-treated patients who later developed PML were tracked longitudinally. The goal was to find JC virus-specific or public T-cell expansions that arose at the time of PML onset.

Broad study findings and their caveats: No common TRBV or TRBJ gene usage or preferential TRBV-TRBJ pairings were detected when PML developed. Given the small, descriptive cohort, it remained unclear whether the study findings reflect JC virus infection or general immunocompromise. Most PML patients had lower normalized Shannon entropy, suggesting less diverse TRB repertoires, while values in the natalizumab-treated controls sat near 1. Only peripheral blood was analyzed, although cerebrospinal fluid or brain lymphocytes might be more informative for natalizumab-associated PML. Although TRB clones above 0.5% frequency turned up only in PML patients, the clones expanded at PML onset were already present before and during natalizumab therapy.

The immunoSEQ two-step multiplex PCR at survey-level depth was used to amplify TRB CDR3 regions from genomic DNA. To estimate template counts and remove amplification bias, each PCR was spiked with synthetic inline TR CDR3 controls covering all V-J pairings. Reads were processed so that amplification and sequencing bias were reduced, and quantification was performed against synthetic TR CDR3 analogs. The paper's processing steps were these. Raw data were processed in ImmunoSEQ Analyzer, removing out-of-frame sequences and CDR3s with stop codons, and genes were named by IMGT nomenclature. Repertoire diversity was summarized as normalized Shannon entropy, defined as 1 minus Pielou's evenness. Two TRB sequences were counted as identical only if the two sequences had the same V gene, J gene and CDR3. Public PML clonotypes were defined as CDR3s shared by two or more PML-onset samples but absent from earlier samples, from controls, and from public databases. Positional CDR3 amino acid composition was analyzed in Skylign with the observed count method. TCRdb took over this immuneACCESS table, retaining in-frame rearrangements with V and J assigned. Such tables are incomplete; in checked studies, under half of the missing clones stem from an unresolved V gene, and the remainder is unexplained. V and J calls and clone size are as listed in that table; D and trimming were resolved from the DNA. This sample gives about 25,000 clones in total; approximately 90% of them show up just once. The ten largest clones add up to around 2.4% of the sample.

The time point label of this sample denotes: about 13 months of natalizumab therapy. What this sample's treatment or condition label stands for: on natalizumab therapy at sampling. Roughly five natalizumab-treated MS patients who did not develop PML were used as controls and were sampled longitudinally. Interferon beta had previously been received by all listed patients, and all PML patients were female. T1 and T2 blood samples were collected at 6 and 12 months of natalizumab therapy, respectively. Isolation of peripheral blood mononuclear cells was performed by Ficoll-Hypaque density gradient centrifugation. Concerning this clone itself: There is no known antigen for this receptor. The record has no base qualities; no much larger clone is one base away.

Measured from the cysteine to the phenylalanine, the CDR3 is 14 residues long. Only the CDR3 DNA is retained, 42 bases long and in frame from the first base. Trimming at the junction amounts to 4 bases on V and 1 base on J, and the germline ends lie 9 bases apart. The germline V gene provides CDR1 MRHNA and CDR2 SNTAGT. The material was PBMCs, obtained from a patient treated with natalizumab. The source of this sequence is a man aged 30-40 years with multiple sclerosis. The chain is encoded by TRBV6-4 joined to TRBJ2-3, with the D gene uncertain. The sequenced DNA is TGTGCCAGCAGTGCTGGCGGCCGCACAGATACGCAGTATTTT. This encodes CASSAGGRTDTQYF.